This section outlines one T cell receptor (beta chain) sequence together with its context. Its antigen is as yet unknown. TCRdb re-derived calls from the 5' RACE reads in MiXCR, one entry per CDR3 protein. The sample has about 530,000 distinct CDR3 sequences, around 15% seen once. Trimming cost V 0 bases and J 5 bases; bases outside gene matches: 15. The V gene's germline CDR1 is SGHRS and CDR2 YFSETQ. The CDR3 is 19 amino acids. The data stem from a study of identical twins. The study's findings and limits: Beta out-of-frame sequences showed weaker excess sharing between twins.

The same sample was also used in a study of yellow fever vaccine responses in identical twins. From that study: Reportedly, the response of twins' T cells to the vaccine seemed partly convergent, partly personalized.

Sequencing was done on a sample of CD4+ T cells sorted from blood. The sequence derives from a woman younger than 30 in good health. This chain uses TRBV5-1 with TRBJ1-2, with 11 bases that match TRBD1. The CDR3 region has the DNA TGCGCCAGCAGCTTGGCCCCCTGGACAGGGGGCTCCTTGGCATATGGCTACACCTTC. Translating it yields CASSLAPWTGGSLAYGYTF.